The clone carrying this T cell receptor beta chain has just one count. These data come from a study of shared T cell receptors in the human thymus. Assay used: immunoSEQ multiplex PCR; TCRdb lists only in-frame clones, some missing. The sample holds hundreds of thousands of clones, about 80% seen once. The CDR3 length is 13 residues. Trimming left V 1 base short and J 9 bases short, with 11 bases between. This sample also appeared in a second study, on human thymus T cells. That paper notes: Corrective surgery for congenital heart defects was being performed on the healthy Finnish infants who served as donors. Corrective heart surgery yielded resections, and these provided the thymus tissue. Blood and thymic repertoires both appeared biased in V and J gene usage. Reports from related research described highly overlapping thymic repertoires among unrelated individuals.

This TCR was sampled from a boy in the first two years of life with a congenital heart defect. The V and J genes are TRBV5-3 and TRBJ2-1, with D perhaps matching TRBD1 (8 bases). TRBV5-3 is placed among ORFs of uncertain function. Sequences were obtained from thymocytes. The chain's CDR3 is CARSLTGGGEQFF. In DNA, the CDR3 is TGTGCCAGAAGCTTGACAGGGGGGGGTGAGCAGTTCTTC.